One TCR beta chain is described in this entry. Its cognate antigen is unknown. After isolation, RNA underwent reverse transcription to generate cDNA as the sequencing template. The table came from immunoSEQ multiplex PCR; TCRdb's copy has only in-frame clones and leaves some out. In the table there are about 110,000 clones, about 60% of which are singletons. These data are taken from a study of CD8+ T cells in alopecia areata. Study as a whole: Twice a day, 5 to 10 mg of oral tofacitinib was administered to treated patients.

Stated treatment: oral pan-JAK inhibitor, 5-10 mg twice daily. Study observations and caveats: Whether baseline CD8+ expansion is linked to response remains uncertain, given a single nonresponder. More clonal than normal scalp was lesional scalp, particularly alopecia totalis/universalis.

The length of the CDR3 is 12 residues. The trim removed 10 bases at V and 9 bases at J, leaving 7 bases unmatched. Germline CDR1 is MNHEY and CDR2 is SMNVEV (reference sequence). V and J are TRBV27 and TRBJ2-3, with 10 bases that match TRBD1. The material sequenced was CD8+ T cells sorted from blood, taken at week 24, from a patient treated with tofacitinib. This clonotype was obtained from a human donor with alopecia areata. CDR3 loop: CATGTGEETQYF. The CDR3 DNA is TGTGCCACCGGGACAGGGGAAGAGACGCAGTATTTT.